Listed here are 17 T cell receptor beta chains from one sample, sequenced in a study of cytomegalovirus exposure and HLA in healthy donors. Vbeta (60) and Jbeta (13) primers were used in the PCR. Data came from immunoSEQ multiplex PCR; TCRdb stores just in-frame clones and leaves some out. The sample includes around 200,000 clones, 65% to 80% seen only once; the top ten take about 1.5%. Sequencing was performed on PBMCs. The receptors were gathered from a man aged 50 to 59 in good health and CMV-seronegative.

The chain has TRBV2 and TRBJ1-5, with 7 bases matching TRBD1. The trim removed 5 bases at V and 9 bases at J, leaving 4 bases unmatched. This CDR3 contains 12 residues. The germline V gene has CDR1 SNHLY and CDR2 FYNNEI. The CDR3 loop is CASSSQGWPQHF. In DNA form, the CDR3 reads TGTGCCAGCAGTTCACAGGGGTGGCCCCAGCATTTT.

This chain links TRBV7-2 with TRBJ1-1; D call uncertain. Looked up from germline, CDR1 is SGHTA and CDR2 is FQGNSA. The V and J ends lost 7 bases and 2 bases respectively, with 14 bases between them. The CDR3 totals 14 residues. CDR3 DNA sequence: TGTGCCAGCACCACTACGGGGAGAAACACTGAAGCTTTCTTT. It codes for CASTTTGRNTEAFF.

This clone was picked up a small number of times. The rearrangement joins TRBV5-1 to TRBJ1-4; D is uncertain. The V end lost 2 bases, the J end lost 2 bases, and 7 bases lay between the germline ends. The CDR3 covers 14 residues. Germline V gene data show CDR1 as SGHRS and CDR2 as YFSETQ. This CDR3 reads CASSLQSTNEKLFF. In nucleotides, the CDR3 is TGCGCCAGCAGCTTACAGTCTACTAATGAAAAACTGTTTTTT. The complete variable domain, with remaining parts taken from reference TRBV5-1 and TRBJ1-4, reads KAGVTQTPRYLIKTRGQQVTLSCSPISGHRSVSWYQQTPGQGLQFLFEYFSETQRNKGNFPGRFSGRQFSNSRSEMNVSTLELGDSALYLCASSLQSTNEKLFFGSGTQLSVL.

The gene calls are TRBV4-1 and TRBJ2-3; 9 positions match TRBD1. The V gene end was trimmed by 2 bases and the J gene end by 5 bases; junction bases not matched to a gene: 11. The germline V gene has CDR1 MGHRA and CDR2 YSYEKL. The CDR3 loop spans 17 amino acids. CDR3: CASSQSALGQGEDTQYF. The CDR3 DNA reads TGCGCCAGCAGCCAAAGCGCACTGGGACAGGGTGAAGATACGCAGTATTTT.

A few counts support this clone. V gene TRBV13 combines with J gene TRBJ2-7, with 14 nucleotides matching TRBD2. V lost 5 bases and J lost 3; bases outside the gene matches: 3. The CDR3 is 15 amino acids. CDR1 is PRHDT and CDR2 is FYEKMQ in the germline V gene (reference sequence). The CDR3 reads CASSQGTSGSYEQYF. For the CDR3, the DNA is TGTGCCAGCAGCCAAGGGACTAGCGGGAGCTACGAGCAGTACTTC.

The chain couples TRBV6-1 to TRBJ2-5; TRBD2 might be the D (6 bases). The CDR3 is 15 amino acids. The V end was cut by 3 bases, the J end by 5 bases, with 16 bases between. Germline loops: CDR1 MNHNS, CDR2 SASEGT. CDR3 nucleotide sequence: TGTGCCAGCAGTGATTTTCGGTCAGGGAGGGAGACCCAGTACTTC. Translated: CASSDFRSGRETQYF.

The chain combines TRBV6-5 with TRBJ1-4; 8 nucleotides line up with TRBD1. This CDR3 has 14 amino acids. Germline lookup yields CDR1 MNHEY and CDR2 SVGAGI. With V trimmed by 6 bases and J by 5 bases, 5 bases remained unmatched. The CDR3 sequence: CASRAGTGNEKLFF. The CDR3 DNA follows: TGTGCCAGCAGGGCCGGGACAGGAAATGAAAAACTGTTTTTT.

CDR3 nucleotides: TGTGCCAGCTCACCAGTGATGAGTACCGGGACAGGGACCACTGAAGCTTTCTTT. The encoded protein is CASSPVMSTGTGTTEAFF. The chain couples TRBV18 to TRBJ1-1; TRBD1 matches at 9 bases. The germline V gene encodes CDR1 KGHSH and CDR2 LQKENI. With V trimmed by 2 bases and J by 4 bases, 14 bases remained unmatched. This CDR3 is 18 amino acids long.

This chain uses TRBV27 with TRBJ1-1, with 12 bases matching TRBD1. The CDR3 length is 17 residues. Germline assignment: CDR1 MNHEY and CDR2 SMNVEV (reference sequence). With V trimmed by 4 bases and J by 1 base, 7 bases remained unmatched. CDR3 nucleotides: TGTGCCAGCAGTTCCAGGGGACAGGGGGCGAAGAACACTGAAGCTTTCTTT. It yields the protein CASSSRGQGAKNTEAFF.

This chain connects TRBV19 to TRBJ1-1; 9 nucleotides align to TRBD1. Per germline, CDR1 LNHDA and CDR2 SQIVND (reference sequence). The CDR3 sequence is 17 residues long. Losses at the gene ends were 6 bases for V and 0 bases for J; bases not matched to a gene: 11. The CDR3 DNA is TGTGCCAGTAGCCCCGGGACAGGGTTTTACATGAACACTGAAGCTTTCTTT. Translating it yields CASSPGTGFYMNTEAFF.

The chain carries TRBV19 and TRBJ2-7; D ambiguous. V was shortened by 0 bases and J by 0 bases, with 3 bases between the two germline ends. The CDR3 is 13 amino acids. The germline V gene has CDR1 LNHDA and CDR2 SQIVND (reference sequence). The CDR3 sequence: CASSIELSYEQYF. The CDR3 DNA is TGTGCCAGTAGTATAGAACTCTCCTACGAGCAGTACTTC.

This clone is large. The rearrangement links TRBV5-6 to TRBJ2-7; no clear D. V gave up 1 base and J gave up 3 bases, with 11 bases separating them. The CDR3 is 14 amino acids. Looked up from germline, CDR1 is SGHDT and CDR2 is YYEEEE. The CDR3 DNA is TGTGCCAGCAGCTTGCAAGTTAGTCACTACGAGCAGTACTTC. Translated, it gives CASSLQVSHYEQYF. Full variable domain (outside the CDR3, taken from reference TRBV5-6 and TRBJ2-7): DAGVTQSPTHLIKTRGQQVTLRCSPKSGHDTVSWYQQALGQGPQFIFQYYEEEERQRGNFPDRFSGHQFPNYSSELNVNALLLGDSALYLCASSLQVSHYEQYFGPGTRLTVT.

The CDR3 reads CASSLNIAGDGADTQYF. The CDR3 nucleotides read TGTGCCAGCAGCTTAAACATAGCGGGAGATGGGGCAGATACGCAGTATTTT. This chain links TRBV7-3 with TRBJ2-3; 9 nucleotides match TRBD2. The germline CDR1 and CDR2 sequences are SGHTA and FQGTGA. V was pared by 1 base and J by 4 bases, with 9 bases of the junction left unmatched. The CDR3 is made up of 17 amino acids.

This sequence joins TRBV19 and TRBJ1-3; the D is unclear. V lost 10 bases and J 4 bases, leaving 17 bases between the germline ends. The germline V gene has CDR1 LNHDA and CDR2 SQIVND (reference sequence). CDR3 length equals 14 residues. The CDR3 spells CATSLSREGNTIYF. DNA of the CDR3: TGTGCCACCAGCCTTTCGAGGGAGGGAAACACCATATATTTT.

The rearrangement links TRBV7-9 to TRBJ2-3; 11 bases align to TRBD2. CDR1 is SEHNR and CDR2 is FQNEAQ in the germline V gene (reference sequence). The CDR3 loop spans 19 amino acids. V lost 5 bases and J lost 4; bases outside the gene matches: 17. In DNA form, the CDR3 reads TGTGCCAGCAGCCTCGGGAACCTAGCGGGAGGTGGATGGGCAGATACGCAGTATTTT. It is translated as CASSLGNLAGGGWADTQYF.

The chain joins TRBV5-1 to TRBJ2-2; D is unresolved. The CDR3 runs to 14 residues. V lost 0 bases and J lost 6, with 9 bases in between. Germline V lookup: CDR1 SGHRS, CDR2 YFSETQ. The CDR3 reads CASSLGASAGELFF. The DNA of the CDR3 is TGCGCCAGCAGCTTGGGGGCATCCGCCGGGGAGCTGTTTTTT.

This clone was recorded only once. V usage is TRBV7-3 and J usage is TRBJ1-2; D ambiguous. This CDR3 is built from 13 residues. The germline V gene encodes CDR1 SGHTA and CDR2 FQGTGA. V lost 0 bases to trimming and J lost 5 bases, with 7 bases between them. The CDR3 region is CASSLTGEYGYTF. CDR3 sequence (DNA): TGTGCCAGCAGCTTAACCGGGGAGTATGGCTACACCTTC. The whole variable domain, remainder taken from reference TRBV7-3 and TRBJ1-2, is GAGVSQTPSNKVTEKGKYVELRCDPISGHTALYWYRQSLGQGPEFLIYFQGTGAADDSGLPNDRFFAVRPEGSVSTLKIQRTERGDSAVYLCASSLTGEYGYTFGSGTRLTVV.